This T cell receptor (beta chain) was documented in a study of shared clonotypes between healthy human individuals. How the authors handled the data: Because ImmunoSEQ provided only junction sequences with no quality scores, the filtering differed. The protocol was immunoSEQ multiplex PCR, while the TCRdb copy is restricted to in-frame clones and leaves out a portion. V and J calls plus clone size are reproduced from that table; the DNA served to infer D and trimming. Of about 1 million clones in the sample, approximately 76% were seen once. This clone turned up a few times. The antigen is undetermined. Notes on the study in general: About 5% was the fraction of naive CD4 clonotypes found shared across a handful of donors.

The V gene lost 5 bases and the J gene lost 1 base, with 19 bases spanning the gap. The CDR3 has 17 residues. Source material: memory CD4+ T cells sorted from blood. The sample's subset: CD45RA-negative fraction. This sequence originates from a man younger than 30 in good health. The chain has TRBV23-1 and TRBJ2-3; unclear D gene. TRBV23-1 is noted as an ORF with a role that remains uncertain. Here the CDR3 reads CASSISLRPSCTDTQYF. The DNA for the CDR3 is TGCGCCAGCAGTATAAGTTTGAGGCCCTCTTGCACAGATACGCAGTATTTT.